These 28 T cell receptor beta chains were all obtained from the same sample, sequenced in a study of T-cell memory formation after mild COVID-19. A single record per CDR3 protein comes from TCRdb applying MiXCR to the 5' RACE reads. The table has over 350,000 distinct CDR3 sequences, approximately 15% seen once. The specimen sequenced was PBMCs or a T cell subset sorted from them (not recorded which). All receptors derive from a man younger than 35 who had mild COVID-19 (a few samples of this study predate the infection). Cell type and time point are not known.

The table lists this clonotype with a few counts. The chain recombines TRBV6-2 or TRBV6-3 with TRBJ1-1, with D possibly matching TRBD1 (5 bases). The CDR3 is 14 residues long. Germline V gene sequence: CDR1 MNHEY, CDR2 SVGEGT. The V end lost 4 bases, the J end lost 1 base, and 10 bases lay between the germline ends. The CDR3 sequence: CASSWGAGNTEAFF. In DNA form, the CDR3 reads TGTGCCAGCAGTTGGGGCGCAGGGAACACTGAAGCTTTCTTT.

This clonotype has only one observation. The chain employs TRBV4-2 and TRBJ2-1; D gene unclear. Looked up from germline, CDR1 is LGHNA and CDR2 is YNFKEQ. Deletions cut 1 base from V and 6 bases from J, with 13 bases between. The CDR3 is 15 residues long. CDR3 sequence reads: CASSQVTGDVNEQFF. Here the CDR3 DNA reads TGTGCCAGCAGCCAAGTCACTGGCGATGTCAATGAGCAGTTCTTC.

The J gene is TRBJ1-2, the V gene TRBV4-1; TRBD1 is a possible D gene (5 bases). The CDR3 length is 14 residues. Germline-derived CDR1 and CDR2 are MGHRA and YSYEKL. V was cut by 2 bases and J by 4 bases, with 11 bases left in between. Written as DNA, the CDR3 is TGCGCCAGCAGCCAACCGGGACGGTCCTATGGCTACACCTTC. Translation gives CASSQPGRSYGYTF.

This chain uses TRBV20-1 with TRBJ2-5, with a weak D call TRBD2 (5 bases). Germline V gene lookup returns CDR1 DFQATT and CDR2 SNEGSKA (reference sequence). V was pared by 2 bases and J by 0 bases, with 7 bases between. The CDR3 runs to 13 residues. For the CDR3, the DNA is TGCAGTGCTAGAATAGCGTACCAAGAGACCCAGTACTTC. It codes for CSARIAYQETQYF.

The V and J genes are TRBV27 and TRBJ2-3; D possibly corresponds to TRBD2 (5 bases). The CDR3 is made up of 14 amino acids. V lost 6 bases and J 6 bases, leaving 16 bases between the germline ends. The germline CDR1 and CDR2 sequences are MNHEY and SMNVEV (reference sequence). The CDR3 DNA sequence: TGTGCCAGCAGACTGAGCGGCACGTCTGATACGCAGTATTTT. As protein: CASRLSGTSDTQYF.

In its sample, this clonotype was seen a few times. The V call is TRBV4-1, the J call TRBJ2-1, with 7 nucleotides matching TRBD2. The CDR3 has 14 residues. Germline V gives CDR1 MGHRA, CDR2 YSYEKL. Trimming removed 4 bases from V and 6 bases from J; junction bases left unmatched: 6. CDR3 sequence reads: CASSPGLGSNEQFF. CDR3 sequence (DNA): TGCGCCAGCAGCCCAGGACTAGGGTCCAATGAGCAGTTCTTC.

The sample holds a few counts of this clonotype. This chain uses TRBV5-1 with TRBJ1-1; TRBD1 matches at 7 bases. CDR3 length equals 13 residues. The germline CDR1 and CDR2 sequences are SGHRS and YFSETQ. J gave up 4 bases and V 5 bases, and 5 bases lay outside the gene matches. In nucleotides, the CDR3 is TGCGCCAGCAGTTCGACAGGGATCACTGAAGCTTTCTTT. It specifies CASSSTGITEAFF.

This clonotype appeared many times. The chain joins TRBV23-1 to TRBJ2-1, with TRBD2 as a possible D gene (5 bases). TRBV23-1 is an ORF, with its function uncertain. This CDR3 is 13 amino acids long. The germline V and J ends were trimmed by 4 bases and 8 bases, with 12 bases remaining between them. The CDR3 DNA sequence: TGCGCCAGCAGTCCTTCGGGGAGTGATGAGCAGTTCTTC. Translating it yields CASSPSGSDEQFF.

The chain recombines TRBV9 with TRBJ2-5; TRBD1 is a possible D gene (6 bases). The CDR3 runs to 15 residues. Germline CDR1 reads SGDLS; CDR2 reads YYNGEE. The V end lost 3 bases, the J end lost 4 bases, and 16 bases lay between the germline ends. The CDR3 is CASSASGVGVETQYF. CDR3 DNA sequence: TGTGCCAGCAGCGCTTCAGGGGTTGGCGTAGAGACCCAGTACTTC.

The genes are TRBV9 and TRBJ2-2; TRBD1 matches 8 bases. The CDR3 runs 15 residues. The V segment lost 4 bases and the J segment 7 bases; nucleotides outside the gene matches: 9. Germline V gene sequence: CDR1 SGDLS, CDR2 YYNGEE. The CDR3 spells CASSTRTGLSGELFF. CDR3 coding DNA: TGTGCCAGCAGCACGAGGACAGGGCTTAGCGGGGAGCTGTTTTTT.

The genes are TRBV7-9 and TRBJ2-7, with 11 bases fitting TRBD1. Germline-derived CDR1 and CDR2 are SEHNR and FQNEAQ (reference sequence). Unmatched junction bases numbered 7, after V lost 4 bases and J lost 5 bases. The CDR3 has 15 amino acids. The CDR3 nucleotides are TGTGCCAGCAGCTGGCGGACAGGGGGCATCGACGAGCAGTACTTC. This codes for CASSWRTGGIDEQYF.

The rearrangement joins TRBV5-1 to TRBJ1-1; no firm D call. V shed 0 bases and J shed 4 bases, with 16 bases lying between them. CDR3 size: 16 residues. CDR1 and CDR2 (germline): SGHRS, YFSETQ. As DNA, the CDR3 is TGCGCCAGCAGCTTGGAAGTCGCGGCCTTGGGCACTGAAGCTTTCTTT. This sequence encodes CASSLEVAALGTEAFF.

This clonotype was observed a handful of times. This chain connects TRBV12-3 or TRBV12-4 to TRBJ1-5; D uncertain. CDR3 length equals 14 residues. V was pared by 5 bases and J by 0 bases, with 8 bases between. CDR3 amino acids: CASSIYSSNQPQHF. DNA of the CDR3: TGTGCCAGCAGTATTTACAGTAGCAATCAGCCCCAGCATTTT.

This clonotype was seen a few times. The rearrangement joins TRBV7-9 to TRBJ1-5; D possibly corresponds to TRBD1 (5 bases). This CDR3 is built from 15 residues. Trimming cost V 5 bases and J 1 base, with 12 bases left between them. Germline V gives CDR1 SEHNR, CDR2 FQNEAQ (reference sequence). The CDR3 loop reads CASSPGTFSNQPQHF. CDR3 nucleotide sequence: TGTGCCAGCAGCCCGGGGACTTTCAGCAATCAGCCCCAGCATTTT. Looking up the rest from reference TRBV7-9 and TRBJ1-5 gives the full variable domain: DTGVSQNPRHKITKRGQNVTFRCDPISEHNRLYWYRQTLGQGPEFLTYFQNEAQLEKSRLLSDRFSAERPKGSFSTLEIQRTEQGDSAMYLCASSPGTFSNQPQHFGDGTRLSIL.

The chain recombines TRBV12-3 or TRBV12-4 with TRBJ2-6; D not resolved. This CDR3 contains 15 residues. With 3 bases removed from V and 2 bases from J, the gap between germline ends came to 8 bases. Written as DNA, the CDR3 is TGTGCCAGCAGTTTCCGGCTAACTGGGGCCAACGTCCTGACTTTC. The encoded protein is CASSFRLTGANVLTF.

This clonotype occurred a few times. This rearrangement joins TRBV20-1 to TRBJ2-5, with D perhaps TRBD2 (6 bases). This CDR3 spans 11 amino acids. V was clipped by 3 bases and J by 9 bases, with 11 bases between them. CDR1 and CDR2 from the germline V gene are DFQATT and SNEGSKA (reference sequence). CDR3 sequence: CSARPSASQYF. The CDR3 nucleotides are TGCAGTGCTAGGCCTAGCGCGTCCCAGTACTTC.

The chain uses TRBV20-1 and TRBJ2-7; 9 bases align to TRBD1. This CDR3 has 14 residues. Per the germline V gene, CDR1 is DFQATT and CDR2 is SNEGSKA (reference sequence). The V and J ends lost 6 bases and 1 base, in that order; junction bases with no gene match: 7. The CDR3 nucleotides are TGCAGTGCAAAGAAGACAGGGGGATCCTACGAGCAGTACTTC. Its translation is CSAKKTGGSYEQYF.

This sequence joins TRBV20-1 and TRBJ1-2; TRBD1 aligns across 7 bases. The germline V gene encodes CDR1 DFQATT and CDR2 SNEGSKA (reference sequence). This CDR3 contains 13 residues. The V segment lost 6 bases and the J segment 0 bases; nucleotides outside the gene matches: 4. The CDR3 loop reads CSAPTGTNYGYTF. DNA of the CDR3: TGCAGTGCCCCGACAGGGACTAACTATGGCTACACCTTC.

This clonotype has a count of ten or more. This chain links TRBV6-5 with TRBJ2-4; no clear D gene. This CDR3 comprises 16 residues. From germline, CDR1 is MNHEY and CDR2 SVGAGI. Trimming removed 5 bases from V and 1 base from J, with 15 bases in between. Here the CDR3 reads CASSNKGSGAKNIQYF. In DNA, the CDR3 is TGTGCCAGCAGTAACAAGGGTTCCGGGGCCAAAAACATTCAGTACTTC.

This clonotype was seen many times. V and J are TRBV6-4 and TRBJ2-3, with 13 bases that match TRBD2. Germline V gene sequence: CDR1 MRHNA, CDR2 SNTAGT. V lost 3 bases and J lost 1; bases outside the gene matches: 1. The CDR3 consists of 16 residues. The CDR3 DNA is TGTGCCAGCAGTGAGGGGACTAGCGGGGGCACAGATACGCAGTATTTT. Translated: CASSEGTSGGTDTQYF.

This clonotype appeared a few times. The chain couples TRBV12-3 or TRBV12-4 to TRBJ2-7; a possible D gene is TRBD2 (7 bases). The CDR3 contains 13 residues. With 6 bases removed from V and 11 bases from J, the gap between germline ends came to 20 bases. CDR3 sequence (DNA): TGTGCCAGCAGAAAAGGGGGGGACCCGGTGGAGTACGTC. Its translation: CASRKGGDPVEYV.

The chain recombines TRBV12-3 or TRBV12-4 with TRBJ1-2; no definite D call. The CDR3 is made up of 13 amino acids. Trimming removed 2 bases from V and 5 bases from J, with 9 bases in between. CDR3 sequence: CASSLSSFYGYTF. The CDR3, as DNA: TGTGCCAGCAGTTTATCCAGCTTTTATGGCTACACCTTC.

The gene calls are TRBV3-1 and TRBJ1-2; TRBD1 matches at 9 bases. CDR3 length: 15 amino acids. CDR1 and CDR2 from the germline V gene are LGHDT and YNNKEL (reference sequence). The ends lost 0 bases at V and 7 bases at J; junction bases unmatched: 6. The CDR3 DNA is TGTGCCAGCAGCCAAGACTCGACAGGGGGACGTGGCTACACCTTC. Translation gives CASSQDSTGGRGYTF.

The V call is TRBV5-1, the J call TRBJ2-3; the D gene could be TRBD1 or TRBD2 (5 bases each). Per the germline V gene, CDR1 is SGHRS and CDR2 is YFSETQ. The V and J ends lost 4 bases and 2 bases respectively, with 14 bases between them. The length of the CDR3 is 15 residues. CDR3 protein: CASSGDPSSTDTQYF. For the CDR3, the DNA is TGCGCCAGCAGCGGGGACCCTTCATCCACAGATACGCAGTATTTT.

This clonotype was seen a few times. The J gene is TRBJ2-3, the V gene TRBV5-1, with D perhaps given as TRBD1 or TRBD2 (5 bases each). The germline CDR1 and CDR2 sequences are SGHRS and YFSETQ. This CDR3 has 13 amino acids. Trimming removed 8 bases at V and 1 base at J, with 11 bases between. CDR3 nucleotide sequence: TGCGCCAGTGGAAGAGGGGGCACAGATACGCAGTATTTT. It encodes CASGRGGTDTQYF.

This clonotype was picked up many times. The V call is TRBV6-2 or TRBV6-3, the J call TRBJ2-2; possibly TRBD1 or TRBD2 for D (6 bases each). This CDR3 contains 15 residues. Germline V gives CDR1 MNHEY, CDR2 SVGEGT. The V end lost 5 bases, the J end lost 7 bases, and 17 bases lay between the germline ends. CDR3 loop: CASSPGRGLNGELFF. In DNA, the CDR3 is TGTGCCAGCAGTCCCGGCCGGGGGCTTAACGGGGAGCTGTTTTTT.

The chain joins TRBV6-6 to TRBJ1-1, with D unresolved. With 1 base removed from V and 1 base from J, the gap between germline ends came to 10 bases. The germline V gene has CDR1 MNHNY and CDR2 SVGAGI (reference sequence). This CDR3 spans 15 amino acids. CDR3 bases: TGTGCCAGCAGTTACTATCCAGGAGCGAACACTGAAGCTTTCTTT. As protein: CASSYYPGANTEAFF.

The V call is TRBV6-2 or TRBV6-3, the J call TRBJ2-1; possible D gene TRBD1, 6 bases. The CDR3 runs to 17 residues. Trimming shortened V by 0 bases and J by 7 bases, and 19 bases separated the two germline ends. Germline-derived CDR1 and CDR2 are MNHEY and SVGEGT. CDR3 nucleotide sequence: TGTGCCAGCAGTTACTCGCCCGAGCTCCCTAGGGGGAATGAGCAGTTCTTC. It is translated as CASSYSPELPRGNEQFF.